One sample yielded the 9 T cell receptor beta chains listed below, sequenced in a study of identical twins. MiXCR, run by TCRdb on the 5' RACE reads, gives a single entry per CDR3 protein. The repertoire includes around 570,000 distinct CDR3 sequences, around a tenth of them detected once, and approximately 3% sits in the top ten. These data also formed part of another study, on yellow fever vaccine responses in identical twins.

Sequenced input: PBMCs. Receptor source: a woman in her late teens or twenties in good health.

This clonotype was counted at least ten times. CDR3 region: CASSPSVQSHTEAFF. The CDR3 nucleotides read TGCGCCAGCAGCCCTTCGGTTCAGTCTCACACTGAAGCTTTCTTT. The rearrangement joins TRBV5-1 to TRBJ1-1; D gene unclear. Trimming took 4 bases from V and 3 from J, leaving 16 bases between them. This CDR3 region has 15 residues. Germline V CDR1 and CDR2: SGHRS, YFSETQ.

As regards this clonotype: An end of the junction differs from the germline gene, which may be a read error. The chain combines TRBV2 with TRBJ2-6; the D gene could be TRBD1 or TRBD2 (5 bases each). The germline V gene has CDR1 SNHLY and CDR2 FYNNEI. The CDR3 has 18 amino acids. The CDR3 DNA sequence: TGTACCAGCAGTCGACCGGGACGGACTCACTCTGGGGCCAACGTCCTGACTTTC. This translates into CTSSRPGRTHSGANVLTF.

This clonotype was counted at least ten times. The CDR3 region is CASSIHQETQYF. CDR3 sequence (DNA): TGTGCCAGCAGCATCCACCAAGAGACCCAGTACTTC. The chain employs TRBV7-8 and TRBJ2-5; no definite D call. The CDR3 totals 12 residues. Germline V gene data show CDR1 as SGHVS and CDR2 as FQNEAQ. The V end lost 5 bases, the J end lost 0 bases, and 4 bases lay between the germline ends.

This clonotype was detected a few times. The chain has TRBV29-1 and TRBJ2-7, with 9 nucleotides matching TRBD2. Germline lookup yields CDR1 SQVTM and CDR2 ANQGSEA. The V gene end was trimmed by 1 base and the J gene end by 0 bases; junction bases not matched to a gene: 4. The CDR3 has 15 amino acids. The CDR3 sequence is CSVEVLSGGSYEQYF. The CDR3 DNA follows: TGCAGCGTTGAAGTCCTTAGCGGGGGCTCCTACGAGCAGTACTTC.

The rearrangement joins TRBV6-1 to TRBJ2-3; the match to TRBD2 covers 8 bases. Trimming cost V 8 bases and J 2 bases; bases outside gene matches: 12. The germline gives CDR1 MNHNS, CDR2 SASEGT. This CDR3 contains 16 residues. CDR3 region: CASSKAELAATDTQYF. For the CDR3, the DNA is TGTGCCAGCTCCAAGGCGGAACTAGCGGCCACAGATACGCAGTATTTT.

The chain recombines TRBV6-5 with TRBJ2-7, with a weak D call TRBD1 (5 bases). The CDR3 runs 13 residues. Trimming stripped 2 bases from V and 2 bases from J, with 7 bases between. Germline assignment: CDR1 MNHEY and CDR2 SVGAGI. Here the CDR3 reads CASSYTQAYEQYF. The CDR3 DNA is TGTGCCAGCAGTTACACACAGGCCTACGAGCAGTACTTC.

The chain employs TRBV12-3 or TRBV12-4 and TRBJ2-3; TRBD2 matches 10 bases. This CDR3 is built from 16 residues. Trimming removed 5 bases from V and 2 bases from J; junction bases left unmatched: 7. DNA of the CDR3: TGTGCCAGCAGTGAAAGGAGCGGGGGGGCCACAGATACGCAGTATTTT. Translated, it gives CASSERSGGATDTQYF.

In this sample, this clonotype turned up a few times. The chain is built from TRBV24-1 and TRBJ2-3; 10 bases agree with TRBD1. This CDR3 is 19 amino acids long. Per germline, CDR1 KGHDR and CDR2 SFDVKD. Trimming removed 4 bases from V and 4 bases from J; junction bases left unmatched: 16. The CDR3 nucleotides are TGTGCCACCAGTGACTGGGGACAGGGGAAACGGTATAGCTCAGATACGCAGTATTTT. Its protein is CATSDWGQGKRYSSDTQYF.

The rearrangement links TRBV27 to TRBJ2-5; 9 nucleotides agree with TRBD2. J was trimmed by 5 bases and V by 5 bases; bases with no gene match: 12. The CDR3 is made up of 16 amino acids. CDR1 is MNHEY and CDR2 is SMNVEV in the germline V gene (reference sequence). The CDR3 coding sequence is TGTGCCAGCAGTATCTCCTCAGCGGGGGGAGGGGAGACCCAGTACTTC. It codes for CASSISSAGGGETQYF.